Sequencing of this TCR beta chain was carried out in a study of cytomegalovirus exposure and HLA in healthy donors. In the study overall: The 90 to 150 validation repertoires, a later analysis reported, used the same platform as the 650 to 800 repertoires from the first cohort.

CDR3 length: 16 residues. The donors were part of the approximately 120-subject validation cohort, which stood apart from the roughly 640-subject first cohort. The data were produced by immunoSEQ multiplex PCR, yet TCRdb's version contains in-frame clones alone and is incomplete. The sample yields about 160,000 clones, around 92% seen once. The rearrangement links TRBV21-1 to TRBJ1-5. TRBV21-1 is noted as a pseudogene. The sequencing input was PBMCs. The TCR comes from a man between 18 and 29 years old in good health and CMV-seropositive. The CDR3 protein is CASSKALVSNSQPQHF. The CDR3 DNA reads TGTGCCAGCAGCAAAGCGCTAGTATCGAATAGTCAGCCCCAGCATTTT.